This TCR beta chain was identified in a study of cytomegalovirus exposure and HLA in healthy donors. Study results and limitations: Later analysis suggested links between common viral pathogens and several top significant clusters. Later on, an analysis showed TCR association rates differing by HLA locus, with DRB1 the most and HLA-C the fewest.

About this clone: Its antigen is undetermined.

CDR3 length: 11 residues. The V end lost 6 bases, the J end lost 4 bases, and 4 bases lay between the germline ends. Germline assignment: CDR1 LGHNT and CDR2 FRNRAP. Samples came from healthy bone marrow donors. Use of 60 Vbeta and 13 Jbeta primers characterized the PCR. The data were produced by immunoSEQ multiplex PCR, yet TCRdb's version contains in-frame clones alone and is incomplete. The sample has roughly 160,000 clones, roughly 73% seen once. This chain uses TRBV12-5 with TRBJ1-3; the D is unclear. The sequenced material came from PBMCs. The origin of this receptor is a woman in her forties in good health and CMV-seropositive. Here the CDR3 reads CASGVGNTIYF. The CDR3 region has the DNA TGTGCTAGTGGCGTCGGAAACACCATATATTTT.